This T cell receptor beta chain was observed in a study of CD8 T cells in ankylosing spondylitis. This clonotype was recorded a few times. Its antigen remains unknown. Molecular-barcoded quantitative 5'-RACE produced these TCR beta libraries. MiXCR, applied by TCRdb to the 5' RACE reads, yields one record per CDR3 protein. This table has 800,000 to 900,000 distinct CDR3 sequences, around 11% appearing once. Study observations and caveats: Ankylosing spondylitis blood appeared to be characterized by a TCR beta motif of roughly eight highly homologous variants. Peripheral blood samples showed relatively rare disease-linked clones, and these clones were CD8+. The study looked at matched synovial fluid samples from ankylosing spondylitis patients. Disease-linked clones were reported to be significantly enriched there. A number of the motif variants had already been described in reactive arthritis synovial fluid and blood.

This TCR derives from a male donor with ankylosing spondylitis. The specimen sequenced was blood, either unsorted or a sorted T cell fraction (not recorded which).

Here the CDR3 reads CASSLGTGTVSYEQYF. The CDR3 DNA follows: TGCGCCAGCAGCTTGGGAACCGGGACGGTCTCCTACGAGCAGTACTTC. V gene TRBV5-1 combines with J gene TRBJ2-7; D assignment may be TRBD1 or TRBD2 (5 bases each). Trimming removed 0 bases from V and 0 bases from J, with 13 bases in between. This CDR3 has 16 amino acids. CDR1 and CDR2 from the germline V gene are SGHRS and YFSETQ.